The clone carrying this TCR beta chain has just one count. The assay was immunoSEQ multiplex PCR, and TCRdb's table has in-frame clones only and misses some. Counted here are 55,000 to 75,000 clones, nearly 95% occurring once; the ten biggest clones make up 5.3%. Germline CDR1 is SGHAT and CDR2 is FQNNGV. This CDR3 contains 13 residues. The ends were cut back, 8 bases at V and 5 bases at J, with 15 bases in the middle. This sample is part of a study of cytomegalovirus exposure and HLA in healthy donors. The V call is TRBV11-2, the J call TRBJ2-5; perhaps TRBD1 as D (6 bases). This clonotype originated in a man younger than 30 in good health and CMV-seropositive. Sequencing used PBMCs. The CDR3 coding sequence is TGTGCCAGCGGCCAGGGGTTGAGGGAGACCCAGTACTTC. This sequence encodes CASGQGLRETQYF. Complete variable domain (other parts from reference TRBV11-2 and TRBJ2-5): EAGVAQSPRYKIIEKRQSVAFWCNPISGHATLYWYQQILGQGPKLLIQFQNNGVVDDSQLPKDRFSAERLKGVDSTLKIQPAKLEDSAVYLCASGQGLRETQYFGPGTRLLVL.